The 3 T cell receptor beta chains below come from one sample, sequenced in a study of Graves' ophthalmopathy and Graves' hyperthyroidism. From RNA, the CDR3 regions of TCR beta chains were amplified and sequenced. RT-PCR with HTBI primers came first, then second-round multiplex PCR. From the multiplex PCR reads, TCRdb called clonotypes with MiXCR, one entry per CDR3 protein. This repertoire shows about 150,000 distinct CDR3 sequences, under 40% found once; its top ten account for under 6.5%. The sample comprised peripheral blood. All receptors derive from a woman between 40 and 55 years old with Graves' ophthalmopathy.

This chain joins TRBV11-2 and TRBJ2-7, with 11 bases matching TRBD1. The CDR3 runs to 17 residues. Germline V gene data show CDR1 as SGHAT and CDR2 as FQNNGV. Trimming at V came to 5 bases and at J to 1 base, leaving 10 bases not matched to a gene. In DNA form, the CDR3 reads TGTGCCAGCAGCCCGGGACAGGGGGAGCTGCGGTCCTACGAGCAGTACTTC. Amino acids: CASSPGQGELRSYEQYF.

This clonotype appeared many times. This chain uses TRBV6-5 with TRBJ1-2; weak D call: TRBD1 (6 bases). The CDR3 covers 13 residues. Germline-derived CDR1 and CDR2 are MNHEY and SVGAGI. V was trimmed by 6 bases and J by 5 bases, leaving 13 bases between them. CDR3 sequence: CASSVTGPYGYTF. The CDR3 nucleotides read TGTGCCAGCAGCGTGACAGGACCATATGGCTACACCTTC.

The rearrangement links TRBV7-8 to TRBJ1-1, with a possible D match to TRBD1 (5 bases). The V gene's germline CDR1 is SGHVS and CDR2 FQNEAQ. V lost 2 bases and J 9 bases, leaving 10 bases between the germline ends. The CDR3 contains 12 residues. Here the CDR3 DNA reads TGTGCCAGCAGCTTATTCGGGGGGAAAGCTTTCTTT. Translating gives CASSLFGGKAFF.